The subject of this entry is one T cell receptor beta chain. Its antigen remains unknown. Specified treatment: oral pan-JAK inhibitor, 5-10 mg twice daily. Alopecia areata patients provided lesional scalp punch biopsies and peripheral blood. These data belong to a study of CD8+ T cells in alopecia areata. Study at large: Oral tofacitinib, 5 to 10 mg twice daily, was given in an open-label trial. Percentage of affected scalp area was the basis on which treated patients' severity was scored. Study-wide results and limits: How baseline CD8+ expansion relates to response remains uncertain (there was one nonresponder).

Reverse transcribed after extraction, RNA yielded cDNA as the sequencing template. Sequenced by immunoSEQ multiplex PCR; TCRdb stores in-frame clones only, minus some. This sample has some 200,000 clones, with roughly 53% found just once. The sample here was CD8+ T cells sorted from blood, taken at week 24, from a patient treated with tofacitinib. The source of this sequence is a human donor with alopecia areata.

CDR3 sequence: CASSVGPLSGATPSTDTQYF. DNA for the CDR3: TGTGCCAGCAGCGTAGGACCTCTATCCGGGGCCACGCCTAGCACAGATACGCAGTATTTT. The J gene is TRBJ2-3, the V gene TRBV9; D is tentatively TRBD1 or TRBD2 (5 bases each). The CDR3 length is 20 residues. V was cut by 0 bases and J by 0 bases, with 23 bases left in between. Germline V gives CDR1 SGDLS, CDR2 YYNGEE.